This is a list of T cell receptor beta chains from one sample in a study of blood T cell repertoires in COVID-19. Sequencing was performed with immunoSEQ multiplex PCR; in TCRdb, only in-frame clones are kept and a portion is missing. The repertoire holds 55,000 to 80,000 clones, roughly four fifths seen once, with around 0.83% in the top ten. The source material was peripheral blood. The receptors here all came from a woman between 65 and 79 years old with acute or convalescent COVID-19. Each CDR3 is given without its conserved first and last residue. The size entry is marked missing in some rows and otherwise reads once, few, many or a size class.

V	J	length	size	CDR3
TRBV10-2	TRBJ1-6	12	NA	ASTPQGGGSPLH
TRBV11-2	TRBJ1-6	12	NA	ASSLVGGGSPLH
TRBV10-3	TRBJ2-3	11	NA	AISEMEGGTQY
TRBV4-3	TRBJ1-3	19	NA	ASSQDLVSGQGEVRRNTIY
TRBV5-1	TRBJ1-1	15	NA	ASSLAPTGAGGTEAF
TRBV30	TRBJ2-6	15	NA	AWSEGDRGLGANVLT
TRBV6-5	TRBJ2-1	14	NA	ASSLKGLAGINEQF
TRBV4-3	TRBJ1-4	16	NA	ASSQGSGEGATNEKLF
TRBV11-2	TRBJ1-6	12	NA	ASSPQGYNSPLH
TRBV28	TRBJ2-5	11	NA	ASSLAGKETQY
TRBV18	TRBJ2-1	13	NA	ASSPRDRNDNEQF
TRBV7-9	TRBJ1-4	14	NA	ASSLGGVVSNEKLF
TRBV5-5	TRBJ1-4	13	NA	ASSRTRGANEKLF
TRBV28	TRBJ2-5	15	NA	ASNTAGVRSRQETQY
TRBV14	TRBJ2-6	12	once	ASSQALGANVLT
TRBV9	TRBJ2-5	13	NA	ASSVLQGYQETQY
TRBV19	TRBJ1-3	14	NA	ASSIDHGVSGNTIY